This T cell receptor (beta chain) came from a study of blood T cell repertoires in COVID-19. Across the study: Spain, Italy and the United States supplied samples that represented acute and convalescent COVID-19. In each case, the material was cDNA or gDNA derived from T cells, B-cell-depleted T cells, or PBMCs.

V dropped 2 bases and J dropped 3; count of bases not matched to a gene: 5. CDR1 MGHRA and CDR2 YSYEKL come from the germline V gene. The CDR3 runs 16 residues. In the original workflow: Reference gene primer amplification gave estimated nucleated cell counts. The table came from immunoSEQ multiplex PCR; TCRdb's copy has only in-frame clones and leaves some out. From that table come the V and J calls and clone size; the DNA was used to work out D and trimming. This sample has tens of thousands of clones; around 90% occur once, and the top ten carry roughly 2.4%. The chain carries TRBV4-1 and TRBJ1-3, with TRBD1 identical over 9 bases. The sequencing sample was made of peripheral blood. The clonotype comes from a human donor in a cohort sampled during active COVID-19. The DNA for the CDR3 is TGCGCCAGCAGCCAAATCACAGGGGGCGGTGGAAACACCATATATTTT. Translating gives CASSQITGGGGNTIYF.